A single sample gave rise to the 12 T cell receptor beta chains below, sequenced in a study of shared clonotypes between healthy human individuals. Here immunoSEQ multiplex PCR was the method, and the copy in TCRdb shows in-frame clones only, minus some. The data hold about 2 million clones, with 85% to 95% observed a single time. The sequenced material came from naive CD4+ T cells sorted from blood. Subset defined: CD45RA+ positively selected. The origin of the receptors is a young man in good health.

This chain joins TRBV7-6 and TRBJ1-1; TRBD1 is a possible D gene (5 bases). The CDR3 spans 13 residues. Germline CDR1 and CDR2: SGHVS and FNYEAQ. V was clipped by 4 bases and J by 1 base, with 7 bases between them. CDR3 in DNA: TGTGCCAGCAGCTCCGGGACGAACACTGAAGCTTTCTTT. Its translation is CASSSGTNTEAFF.

In the case of this clone: A junction boundary mismatches the germline segment, possibly from a read error. The rearrangement uses TRBV28 and TRBJ2-7, with D possibly matching TRBD2 (5 bases). This CDR3 has 11 amino acids. CDR1 is MDHEN and CDR2 is SYDVKM in the germline V gene. CDR3: CASSSGISTHF. CDR3 coding DNA: TGTGCCAGCAGCTCCGGGATCTCGACCCACTTC.

The rearrangement uses TRBV29-1 and TRBJ2-5, with 13 bases lining up with TRBD2. Looked up from germline, CDR1 is SQVTM and CDR2 is ANQGSEA. The CDR3 sequence is 16 residues long. The V gene end was trimmed by 3 bases and the J gene end by 4 bases; junction bases not matched to a gene: 8. The CDR3: CSVDPTSGGAGETQYF. The CDR3 DNA sequence: TGCAGCGTTGATCCAACTAGCGGGGGGGCGGGAGAGACCCAGTACTTC.

This chain joins TRBV10-3 and TRBJ2-5; 9 bases fit TRBD1. V dropped 5 bases and J dropped 4; count of bases not matched to a gene: 8. CDR1 is ENHRY, CDR2 SYGVKD, per germline. This CDR3 is 15 amino acids long. CDR3 sequence reads: CAISKTGGGAETQYF. The CDR3 DNA follows: TGTGCCATCAGTAAAACAGGGGGCGGGGCAGAGACCCAGTACTTC.

The rearrangement uses TRBV10-3 and TRBJ2-1; D tentatively reads TRBD1 or TRBD2 (5 bases each). The CDR3 sequence is 15 residues long. Trimming took 5 bases from V and 10 from J, leaving 21 bases between them. Looked up from germline, CDR1 is ENHRY and CDR2 is SYGVKD. CDR3 residues: CAISRVAQDSGEQFF. As DNA, the CDR3 is TGTGCCATCAGTCGGGTAGCACAGGACTCAGGGGAGCAGTTCTTC.

The gene calls are TRBV2 and TRBJ1-1; D perhaps matches TRBD1 (5 bases). V lost 6 bases, J lost 4 bases, and 12 bases lay in between. CDR3 length: 13 amino acids. Germline V lookup: CDR1 SNHLY, CDR2 FYNNEI. The CDR3 reads CASRQEQGTEAFF. The DNA of the CDR3 is TGTGCCAGCAGACAGGAGCAGGGCACTGAAGCTTTCTTT.

This clone showed up just a few times. The chain couples TRBV7-2 to TRBJ2-7; unclear D gene. There are 12 residues in the CDR3. Trimming took 5 bases from V and 6 from J, leaving 11 bases between them. Germline V CDR1 and CDR2: SGHTA, FQGNSA. The CDR3 coding sequence is TGTGCCAGCAGCCCTCCTTTGTCCGAGCAGTACTTC. Protein: CASSPPLSEQYF.

V and J are TRBV14 and TRBJ1-5; D uncertain. Trimming removed 0 bases at V and 0 bases at J, with 21 bases between. The CDR3 is 20 residues long. Germline V CDR1 and CDR2: SGHDN, FVKESK. The CDR3 sequence is CASSQERVTELPYSNQPQHF. The DNA of the CDR3 is TGTGCCAGCAGCCAAGAACGCGTGACGGAGCTTCCCTATAGCAATCAGCCCCAGCATTTT.

The V call is TRBV6-1, the J call TRBJ2-3; D remains ambiguous. V was cut by 0 bases and J by 0 bases, with 13 bases left in between. The CDR3 contains 17 residues. CDR1 is MNHNS, CDR2 SASEGT, per germline. CDR3 region: CASSEALLAASTDTQYF. CDR3 nucleotides: TGTGCCAGCAGTGAAGCGCTTCTGGCGGCTAGCACAGATACGCAGTATTTT.

The chain links TRBV18 to TRBJ2-4; D is perhaps TRBD2 (5 bases). The CDR3 totals 14 residues. Trimming stripped 5 bases from V and 8 bases from J, with 16 bases between. In germline, CDR1 is KGHSH, CDR2 LQKENI. CDR3 sequence: CASSESVGVDIQYF. CDR3 in DNA: TGTGCCAGCTCAGAATCCGTCGGGGTTGACATTCAGTACTTC.

V is TRBV29-1 and J is TRBJ2-1, with TRBD2 matching 10 bases. The CDR3 contains 15 residues. CDR1 is SQVTM and CDR2 is ANQGSEA in the germline V gene. Trimming removed 4 bases from V and 3 bases from J; junction bases left unmatched: 6. The CDR3 DNA follows: TGCAGCGTTGCCCCCAGCGGGGGGGTCTACAATGAGCAGTTCTTC. It encodes CSVAPSGGVYNEQFF.

The gene calls are TRBV7-9 and TRBJ1-1, with 10 bases fitting TRBD1. J gave up 4 bases and V 3 bases, and 8 bases lay outside the gene matches. CDR1 is SEHNR and CDR2 is FQNEAQ in the germline V gene (reference sequence). This CDR3 has 16 residues. The CDR3 protein is CASSLTGGRVGTEAFF. The CDR3 bases are TGTGCCAGCAGCTTGACAGGGGGCAGAGTTGGCACTGAAGCTTTCTTT.